Listed here are 8 T cell receptor beta chains from one sample, sequenced in a study of blood T cell repertoires in COVID-19. Here immunoSEQ multiplex PCR was the method, and the copy in TCRdb shows in-frame clones only, minus some. This table holds approximately 170,000 clones, approximately 82% found once. Source material: PBMCs or T cells enriched from blood (not recorded which). The receptors originated from a woman between 45 and 65 years old who had recovered from COVID-19.

The chain has TRBV29-1 and TRBJ2-2, with D unresolved. V was pared by 4 bases and J by 4 bases, with 7 bases between. The CDR3 has 12 amino acids. Germline V gene lookup returns CDR1 SQVTM and CDR2 ANQGSEA. This CDR3 reads CSVVRVTGELFF. CDR3 sequence (DNA): TGCAGCGTTGTACGGGTCACCGGGGAGCTGTTTTTT.

The rearrangement uses TRBV27 and TRBJ2-3, with a tentative D call TRBD2 (6 bases). V gave up 2 bases and J gave up 3 bases, with 18 bases separating them. The germline V gene has CDR1 MNHEY and CDR2 SMNVEV (reference sequence). The length of the CDR3 is 17 residues. CDR3 sequence: CASSLNLPQGGTDTQYF. CDR3 DNA: TGTGCCAGCAGTTTAAATCTCCCTCAGGGAGGTACAGATACGCAGTATTTT.

This chain connects TRBV5-1 to TRBJ2-2; TRBD1 matches at 7 bases. The V gene's germline CDR1 is SGHRS and CDR2 YFSETQ. With 4 bases clipped from V and 5 bases from J, the junction kept 8 bases outside the gene matches. The CDR3 covers 15 residues. The CDR3 region has the DNA TGCGCCAGCAGCCTCTCCAGGGGGACAACCGGGGAGCTGTTTTTT. It translates to CASSLSRGTTGELFF.

The chain carries TRBV9 and TRBJ2-3; 11 bases fit TRBD2. V dropped 0 bases and J dropped 0; count of bases not matched to a gene: 6. The CDR3 length is 18 residues. Per the germline V gene, CDR1 is SGDLS and CDR2 is YYNGEE. In DNA, the CDR3 is TGTGCCAGCAGCGTAGATAGCGGGGGGGCAAGGAGCACAGATACGCAGTATTTT. Translating it yields CASSVDSGGARSTDTQYF.

The chain is built from TRBV11-3 and TRBJ1-2; TRBD1 agrees at 8 bases. Germline assignment: CDR1 SGHNT and CDR2 YENEEA. Germline trimming cut 3 bases from V and 3 bases from J; bases unmatched to any gene: 9. CDR3 length equals 16 residues. CDR3 bases: TGTGCCAGCAGCTTGGTGGCAGGGGGCGCGGACTATGGCTACACCTTC. This gives the protein CASSLVAGGADYGYTF.

This sequence joins TRBV2 and TRBJ1-6; 7 bases align to TRBD1. The CDR3 is made up of 16 amino acids. From germline, CDR1 is SNHLY and CDR2 FYNNEI. V lost 3 bases and J lost 8; bases outside the gene matches: 10. This chain's CDR3 is CASSDQTGPTYSPLHF. CDR3 nucleotide sequence: TGTGCCAGCAGTGATCAGACAGGGCCGACCTATTCACCCCTCCACTTT.

The chain couples TRBV10-3 to TRBJ1-2, with 12 bases fitting TRBD1. With 6 bases clipped from V and 4 bases from J, the junction kept 6 bases outside the gene matches. The CDR3 is 15 residues long. The germline gives CDR1 ENHRY, CDR2 SYGVKD. The CDR3 sequence is CAIRRDRGLAYGYTF. CDR3 bases: TGTGCCATCAGAAGGGACAGGGGGCTTGCCTATGGCTACACCTTC.

This chain uses TRBV5-1 with TRBJ2-3; TRBD2 might be the D (6 bases). V lost 7 bases and J lost 0, with 15 bases in between. CDR1 is SGHRS, CDR2 YFSETQ, per germline. This CDR3 is 15 amino acids long. This CDR3 reads CASLTGTQSTDTQYF. Here the CDR3 DNA reads TGCGCCAGCCTAACCGGGACTCAAAGCACAGATACGCAGTATTTT.